This is a list of T cell receptor beta chains from one sample in a study of stem cell transplantation in POMP-related autoinflammatory disease. Generated by immunoSEQ multiplex PCR, the TCRdb table keeps only in-frame clones and is missing some. This sample has several thousand clones, with 75% to 90% found just once. The sample taken for sequencing was a CXCR5-defined cell subset from PBMCs. These receptors were taken from a human donor in good health. Each CDR3 is given with its conserved first and last residue. The order of the fields is J gene, clone size, V gene, D gene, CDR3 DNA, CDR3 protein. The D gene is left open where the match is weak. Rows may omit the clone size; those that give it use once, few, many or a size class.

j_gene: TRBJ2-3
abundance: NA
v_gene: TRBV23-1
d_gene: NA
CDR3nt: TGCGCCAGCAGTCCATACACATTCAAAGATACGCAGTATTTT
CDR3aa: CASSPYTFKDTQYF

j_gene: TRBJ2-1
abundance: NA
v_gene: TRBV27
d_gene: TRBD1
CDR3nt: TGTGCCAGCAGTTTACCGACAGGGCGGATCGATGAGCAGTTCTTC
CDR3aa: CASSLPTGRIDEQFF

j_gene: TRBJ1-6
abundance: NA
v_gene: TRBV28
d_gene: NA
CDR3nt: TGTGCCAGCACCGGGAGGGATTCCTATAATTCACCCCTCCACTTT
CDR3aa: CASTGRDSYNSPLHF

j_gene: TRBJ2-7
abundance: NA
v_gene: TRBV6-1
d_gene: TRBD1
CDR3nt: TGTGCCAGCAGTGAGGGGGGACAGGGGTTTTACGAGCAGTACTTC
CDR3aa: CASSEGGQGFYEQYF

j_gene: TRBJ1-1
abundance: once
v_gene: TRBV6-5
d_gene: TRBD1
CDR3nt: TGTGCCAGCAGTTATGCAGGGGGACGCGCTGAAGCTTTCTTT
CDR3aa: CASSYAGGRAEAFF

j_gene: TRBJ2-3
abundance: NA
v_gene: TRBV29-1
d_gene: NA
CDR3nt: TGCAGCGTCAACGCGCGGAAACCAGATACGCAGTATTTT
CDR3aa: CSVNARKPDTQYF

j_gene: TRBJ2-2
abundance: NA
v_gene: TRBV19
d_gene: NA
CDR3nt: TGTGCCAGTAGTAGAACACAAGCAGGGAACACCGGGGAGCTGTTTTTT
CDR3aa: CASSRTQAGNTGELFF

j_gene: TRBJ2-7
abundance: NA
v_gene: TRBV2
d_gene: TRBD1
CDR3nt: TGTGCCAGCCGGGTCGAGGGGGCCTCCTACGAGCAGTACTTC
CDR3aa: CASRVEGASYEQYF

j_gene: TRBJ2-5
abundance: NA
v_gene: TRBV21-1
d_gene: NA
CDR3nt: TGTGCCAGCACTGTCGCAGGACAACTGGAAGAGACCCAGTACTTC
CDR3aa: CASTVAGQLEETQYF

j_gene: TRBJ1-2
abundance: few
v_gene: TRBV2
d_gene: NA
CDR3nt: TGTGCCAGCAAATGGGGACATCTTGTCCCCTATGGCTACACCTTC
CDR3aa: CASKWGHLVPYGYTF

j_gene: TRBJ1-1
abundance: once
v_gene: TRBV6-5
d_gene: TRBD1
CDR3nt: TGTGCCGCGGGCAGGGGGACTCTCACTGAAGCTTTCTTT
CDR3aa: CAAGRGTLTEAFF

j_gene: TRBJ2-2
abundance: NA
v_gene: TRBV6-5
d_gene: NA
CDR3nt: TGTGCCAGCAGTTATTGGCAAACTCCGTCTACCGGGGAGCTGTTTTTT
CDR3aa: CASSYWQTPSTGELFF

j_gene: TRBJ2-7
abundance: once
v_gene: TRBV9
d_gene: NA
CDR3nt: TGTGCCAGCAGCGCCCACAGGGACTCCAATACCTACGAGCAGTACTTC
CDR3aa: CASSAHRDSNTYEQYF

j_gene: TRBJ2-5
abundance: NA
v_gene: TRBV10-3
d_gene: NA
CDR3nt: TGTGCCATCAGTGAGTTAGAGACCCAGTACTTC
CDR3aa: CAISELETQYF

j_gene: TRBJ2-1
abundance: NA
v_gene: TRBV6-1
d_gene: TRBD1
CDR3nt: TGTGCCAGCATGGGTACAGGGGGGATGGATGAGCAGTTCTTC
CDR3aa: CASMGTGGMDEQFF

j_gene: TRBJ2-2
abundance: NA
v_gene: TRBV7-7
d_gene: NA
CDR3nt: TGTGCCAGCAGCTTAGCACAGGGAGGCGGGGAGCTGTTTTTT
CDR3aa: CASSLAQGGGELFF

j_gene: TRBJ2-1
abundance: NA
v_gene: TRBV9
d_gene: NA
CDR3nt: TGTGCCAGCAGCCCCGGACCCTCCTACAATGAGCAGTTCTTC
CDR3aa: CASSPGPSYNEQFF

j_gene: TRBJ2-3
abundance: once
v_gene: TRBV29-1
d_gene: NA
CDR3nt: TGCAGCGTTGGGGTCCCCCCCACAGATACGCAGTATTTT
CDR3aa: CSVGVPPTDTQYF

j_gene: TRBJ1-1
abundance: NA
v_gene: TRBV14
d_gene: NA
CDR3nt: TGTGCCAGCAGCCAAGCGGGGATGAACACTGAAGCTTTCTTT
CDR3aa: CASSQAGMNTEAFF

j_gene: TRBJ2-7
abundance: NA
v_gene: TRBV15
d_gene: NA
CDR3nt: TGTGCCACCAGCAGAGTTGGACTGCGGGACGGGGAGCAGTACTTC
CDR3aa: CATSRVGLRDGEQYF

j_gene: TRBJ2-6
abundance: once
v_gene: TRBV4-2
d_gene: NA
CDR3nt: TGTGCCAGCCTGGACGTGAGGGCCAACGTCCTGACTTTC
CDR3aa: CASLDVRANVLTF

j_gene: TRBJ2-3
abundance: NA
v_gene: TRBV27
d_gene: TRBD2
CDR3nt: TGTGCCAGCAGACCTAGCGGGGGGGCATCCGATACGCAGTATTTT
CDR3aa: CASRPSGGASDTQYF

j_gene: TRBJ2-3
abundance: once
v_gene: TRBV9
d_gene: TRBD2
CDR3nt: TGTGCCAGCAGCGTAGTTGGTAGCGGGGGCCGCACAGATACGCAGTATTTT
CDR3aa: CASSVVGSGGRTDTQYF

j_gene: TRBJ1-6
abundance: NA
v_gene: TRBV6-5
d_gene: NA
CDR3nt: TGTGCCACTGCGTGGGGCCCTACCTCACCCCTCCACTTT
CDR3aa: CATAWGPTSPLHF

j_gene: TRBJ2-5
abundance: NA
v_gene: TRBV2
d_gene: TRBD2
CDR3nt: TGTGCCAGCAGTGTGCTGGAGCGGGGAGAGACCCAGTACTTC
CDR3aa: CASSVLERGETQYF

j_gene: TRBJ1-4
abundance: NA
v_gene: TRBV5-1
d_gene: NA
CDR3nt: TGCGCCAGCCGCTCGGGGAGGGCTAATGAAAAACTGTTTTTT
CDR3aa: CASRSGRANEKLFF

j_gene: TRBJ1-2
abundance: NA
v_gene: TRBV7-9
d_gene: TRBD1
CDR3nt: TGTGCCAGCAGCTTGTCGTCGGACAGGTTTAACTATGGCTACACCTTC
CDR3aa: CASSLSSDRFNYGYTF

j_gene: TRBJ1-4
abundance: NA
v_gene: TRBV4-3
d_gene: NA
CDR3nt: TGCGCCAGCAGCCTCCTTCGGGGAGCAGCTAATGAAAAACTGTTTTTT
CDR3aa: CASSLLRGAANEKLFF

j_gene: TRBJ1-4
abundance: NA
v_gene: TRBV28
d_gene: NA
CDR3nt: TGTGCCAGCTATGGGGGGTATAATGAAAAACTGTTTTTT
CDR3aa: CASYGGYNEKLFF

j_gene: TRBJ2-7
abundance: NA
v_gene: TRBV5-6
d_gene: TRBD1
CDR3nt: TGTGCCAGCAGCTTGGGACAGGGTAAGCGGATGAGCTACGAGCAGTACTTC
CDR3aa: CASSLGQGKRMSYEQYF

j_gene: TRBJ2-5
abundance: NA
v_gene: TRBV6-5
d_gene: NA
CDR3nt: TGTGCCAGCAGACATCGGACAGCTCAAGAGACCCAGTACTTC
CDR3aa: CASRHRTAQETQYF

j_gene: TRBJ1-1
abundance: NA
v_gene: TRBV7-9
d_gene: TRBD1
CDR3nt: TGTGCCAGCAGCTTGGGTGCGATCGCGGGACAGGGACTTAAAGCTTTCTTT
CDR3aa: CASSLGAIAGQGLKAFF

j_gene: TRBJ1-2
abundance: NA
v_gene: TRBV19
d_gene: TRBD1
CDR3nt: TGTGCCAGTAGTGGGACAGTCGGCTATGGCTACACCTTC
CDR3aa: CASSGTVGYGYTF

j_gene: TRBJ1-2
abundance: NA
v_gene: TRBV28
d_gene: TRBD1
CDR3nt: TGTGCCAGCAGTTCGTTCCGGACAGGGGGCCGTGGCTACACCTTC
CDR3aa: CASSSFRTGGRGYTF

j_gene: TRBJ1-5
abundance: few
v_gene: TRBV5-1
d_gene: NA
CDR3nt: TGCGCCAGCAGCTTGGACAATACCAATCAGCCCCAGCATTTT
CDR3aa: CASSLDNTNQPQHF

j_gene: TRBJ2-7
abundance: NA
v_gene: TRBV6-5
d_gene: TRBD2
CDR3nt: TGTGCCAGCAGTTACGCCGCTGGCGGGCGGGGGGAGCAGTACTTC
CDR3aa: CASSYAAGGRGEQYF

j_gene: TRBJ2-1
abundance: NA
v_gene: TRBV5-4
d_gene: NA
CDR3nt: TGTGCCAGCAGATTACACGGGGGGCCCCATGAGCAGTTCTTC
CDR3aa: CASRLHGGPHEQFF

j_gene: TRBJ2-2
abundance: NA
v_gene: TRBV10-1
d_gene: TRBD1
CDR3nt: TGCGCCAGCAGCCCGGAGGCGAGGGACAGGGAAGCCACCGGGGAGCTGTTTTTT
CDR3aa: CASSPEARDREATGELFF

j_gene: TRBJ1-5
abundance: few
v_gene: TRBV19
d_gene: TRBD1
CDR3nt: TGTGCCAGTAGTATAGAGGGACAGAATCAGCCCCAGCATTTT
CDR3aa: CASSIEGQNQPQHF

j_gene: TRBJ1-2
abundance: NA
v_gene: TRBV5-4
d_gene: NA
CDR3nt: TGTGCCAGCAGCTTGGGGCCATTTGAAGTCTATGGCTACACCTTC
CDR3aa: CASSLGPFEVYGYTF